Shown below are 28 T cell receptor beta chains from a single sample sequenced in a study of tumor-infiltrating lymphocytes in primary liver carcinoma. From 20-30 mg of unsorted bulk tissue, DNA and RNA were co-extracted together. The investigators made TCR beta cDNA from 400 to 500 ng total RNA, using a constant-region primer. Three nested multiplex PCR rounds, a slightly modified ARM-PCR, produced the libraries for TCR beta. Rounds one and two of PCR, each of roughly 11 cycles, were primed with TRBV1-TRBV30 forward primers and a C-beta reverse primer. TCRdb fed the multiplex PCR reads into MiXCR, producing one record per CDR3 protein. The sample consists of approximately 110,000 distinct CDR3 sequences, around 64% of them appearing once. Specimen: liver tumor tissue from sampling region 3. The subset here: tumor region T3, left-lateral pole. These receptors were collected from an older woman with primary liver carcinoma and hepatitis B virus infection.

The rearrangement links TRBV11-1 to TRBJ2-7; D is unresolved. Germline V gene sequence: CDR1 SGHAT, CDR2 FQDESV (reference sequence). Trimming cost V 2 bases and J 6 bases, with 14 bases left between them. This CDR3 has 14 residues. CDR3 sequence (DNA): TGTGCCAGCAGCTTACACCGCTGGGCCCGCGAGCAGTACTTC. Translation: CASSLHRWAREQYF.

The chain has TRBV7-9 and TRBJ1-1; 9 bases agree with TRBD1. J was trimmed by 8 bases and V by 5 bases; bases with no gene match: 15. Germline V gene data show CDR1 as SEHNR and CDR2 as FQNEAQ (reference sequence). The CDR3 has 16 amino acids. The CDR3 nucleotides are TGTGCCAGCAGCCCGGGGGACAGGGAGCCGCAGGGGGAAGCTTTCTTT. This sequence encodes CASSPGDREPQGEAFF.

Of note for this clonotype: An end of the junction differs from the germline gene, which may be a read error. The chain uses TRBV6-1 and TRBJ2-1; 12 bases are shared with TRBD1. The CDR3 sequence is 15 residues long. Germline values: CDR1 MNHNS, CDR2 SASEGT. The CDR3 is CANRNPGQGASEHFF. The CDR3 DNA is TGTGCCAACCGAAATCCGGGACAGGGGGCGTCTGAGCATTTCTTC.

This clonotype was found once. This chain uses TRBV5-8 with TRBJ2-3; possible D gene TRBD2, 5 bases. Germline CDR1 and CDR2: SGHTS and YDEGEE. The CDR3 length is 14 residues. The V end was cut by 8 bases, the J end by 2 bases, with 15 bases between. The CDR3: CASSPQRTTDTQYF. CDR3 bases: TGTGCCAGTAGCCCCCAGCGGACCACAGATACGCAGTATTTT.

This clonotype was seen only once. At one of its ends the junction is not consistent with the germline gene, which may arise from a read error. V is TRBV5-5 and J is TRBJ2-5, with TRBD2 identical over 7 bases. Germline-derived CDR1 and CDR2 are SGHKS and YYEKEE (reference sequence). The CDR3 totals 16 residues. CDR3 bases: TGTGCAAGCATCTTGATGCTAGTGGGAGGGAAAGAGACCCAGTACTTC. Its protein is CASILMLVGGKETQYF.

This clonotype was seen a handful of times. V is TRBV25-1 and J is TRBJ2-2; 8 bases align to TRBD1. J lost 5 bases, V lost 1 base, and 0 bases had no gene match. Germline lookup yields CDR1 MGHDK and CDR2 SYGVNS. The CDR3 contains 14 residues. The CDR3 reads CASSEWTGTGELFF. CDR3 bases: TGTGCCAGCAGTGAATGGACAGGGACCGGGGAGCTGTTTTTT.

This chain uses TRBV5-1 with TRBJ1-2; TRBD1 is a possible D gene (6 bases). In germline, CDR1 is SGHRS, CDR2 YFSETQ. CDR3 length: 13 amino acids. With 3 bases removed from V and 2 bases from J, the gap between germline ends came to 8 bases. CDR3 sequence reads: CASSSTGNYGYTF. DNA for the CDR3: TGCGCCAGCAGCTCAACAGGGAACTATGGCTACACCTTC. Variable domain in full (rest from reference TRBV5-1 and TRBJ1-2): KAGVTQTPRYLIKTRGQQVTLSCSPISGHRSVSWYQQTPGQGLQFLFEYFSETQRNKGNFPGRFSGRQFSNSRSEMNVSTLELGDSALYLCASSSTGNYGYTFGSGTRLTVV.

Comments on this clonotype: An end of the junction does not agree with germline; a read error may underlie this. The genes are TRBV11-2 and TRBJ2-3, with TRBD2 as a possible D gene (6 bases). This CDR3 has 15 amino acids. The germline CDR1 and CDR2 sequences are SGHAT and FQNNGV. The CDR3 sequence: CAGRPSATSNDTQYF. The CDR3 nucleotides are TGTGCCGGCAGGCCCTCTGCGACTAGTAATGATACGCAGTATTTT.

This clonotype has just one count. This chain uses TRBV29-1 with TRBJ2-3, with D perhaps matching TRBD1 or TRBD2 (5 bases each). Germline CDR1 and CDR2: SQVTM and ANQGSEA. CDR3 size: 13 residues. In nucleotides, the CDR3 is TGCAAAGTTGCGCAAGGGGCGGGCGATACGCAGTATTTT. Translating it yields CKVAQGAGDTQYF.

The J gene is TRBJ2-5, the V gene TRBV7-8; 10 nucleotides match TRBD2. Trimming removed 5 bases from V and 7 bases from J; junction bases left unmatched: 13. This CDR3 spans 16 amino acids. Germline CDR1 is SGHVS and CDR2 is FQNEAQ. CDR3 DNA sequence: TGTGCCAGCAGCCACACAGGGCTAGCGGGAGTCCTGACCCAGTACTTC. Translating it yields CASSHTGLAGVLTQYF.

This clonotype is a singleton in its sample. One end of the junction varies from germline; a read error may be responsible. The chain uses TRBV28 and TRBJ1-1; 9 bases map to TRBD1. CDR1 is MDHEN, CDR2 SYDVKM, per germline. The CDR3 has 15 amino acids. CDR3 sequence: CASSPTGQGNTESFF. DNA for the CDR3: TGCGCCAGCAGTCCGACGGGACAGGGTAACACTGAATCTTTCTTT.

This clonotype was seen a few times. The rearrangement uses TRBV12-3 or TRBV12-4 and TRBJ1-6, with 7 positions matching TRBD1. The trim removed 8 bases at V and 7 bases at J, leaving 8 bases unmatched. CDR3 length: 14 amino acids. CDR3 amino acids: CASGDRAWNSPLHF. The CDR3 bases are TGTGCCAGCGGAGACAGGGCGTGGAATTCACCCCTCCACTTT.

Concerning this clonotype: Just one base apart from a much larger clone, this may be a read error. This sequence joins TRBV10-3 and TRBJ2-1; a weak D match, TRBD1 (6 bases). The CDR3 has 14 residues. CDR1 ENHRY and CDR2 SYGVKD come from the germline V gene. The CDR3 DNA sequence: TGTGTCATCACGACAGGTGAATACTACAATGAGCAGTTCTTC. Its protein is CVITTGEYYNEQFF.

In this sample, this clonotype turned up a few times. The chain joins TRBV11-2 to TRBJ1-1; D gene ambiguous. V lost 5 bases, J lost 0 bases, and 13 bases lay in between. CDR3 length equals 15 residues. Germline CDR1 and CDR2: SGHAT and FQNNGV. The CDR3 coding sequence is TGTGCCAGCAGCCTTGGCAGTTCTTTGAACACTGAAGCTTTCTTT. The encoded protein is CASSLGSSLNTEAFF. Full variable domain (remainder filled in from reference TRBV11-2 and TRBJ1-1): EAGVAQSPRYKIIEKRQSVAFWCNPISGHATLYWYQQILGQGPKLLIQFQNNGVVDDSQLPKDRFSAERLKGVDSTLKIQPAKLEDSAVYLCASSLGSSLNTEAFFGQGTRLTVV.

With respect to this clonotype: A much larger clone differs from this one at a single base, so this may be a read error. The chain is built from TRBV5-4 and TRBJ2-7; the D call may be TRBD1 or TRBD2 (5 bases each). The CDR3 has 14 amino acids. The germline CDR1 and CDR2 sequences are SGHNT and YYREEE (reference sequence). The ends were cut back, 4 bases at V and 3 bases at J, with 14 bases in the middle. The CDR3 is CASSVLGPYYEQYF. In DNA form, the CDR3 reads TGTGCCAGCAGCGTGCTGGGACCGTACTACGAGCAGTACTTC.

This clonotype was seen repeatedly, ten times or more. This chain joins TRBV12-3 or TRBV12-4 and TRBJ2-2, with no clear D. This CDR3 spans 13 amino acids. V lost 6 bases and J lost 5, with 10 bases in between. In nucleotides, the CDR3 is TGTGCCAGCAGATTCGGTCAGACCGGGGAGCTGTTTTTT. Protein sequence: CASRFGQTGELFF.

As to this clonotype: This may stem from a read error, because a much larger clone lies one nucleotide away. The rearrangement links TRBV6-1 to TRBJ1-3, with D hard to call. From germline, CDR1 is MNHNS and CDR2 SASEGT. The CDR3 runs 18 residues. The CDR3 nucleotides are TGTGCCAGCACCAAGAGGAGGGAAACTCAGAGTCTTGGAGACACCATATATTTT. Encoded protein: CASTKRRETQSLGDTIYF.

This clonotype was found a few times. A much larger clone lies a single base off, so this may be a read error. The CDR3 sequence is CVSSFRDSLNTEAFF. The CDR3 DNA sequence: TGTGTCAGCAGTTTTAGGGACTCACTGAACACTGAAGCTTTCTTT. The chain is built from TRBV12-3 or TRBV12-4 and TRBJ1-1, with D perhaps TRBD1 (5 bases). This CDR3 comprises 15 residues.

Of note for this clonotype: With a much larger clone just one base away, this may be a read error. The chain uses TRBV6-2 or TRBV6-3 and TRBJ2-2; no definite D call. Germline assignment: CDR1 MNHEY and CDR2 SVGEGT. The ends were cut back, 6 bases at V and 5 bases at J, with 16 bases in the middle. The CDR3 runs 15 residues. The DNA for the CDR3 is TGTGCCAGCAGCCGGTGGGGAAAGAGGACCGGGGAGCTGTTTTTT. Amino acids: CASSRWGKRTGELFF.

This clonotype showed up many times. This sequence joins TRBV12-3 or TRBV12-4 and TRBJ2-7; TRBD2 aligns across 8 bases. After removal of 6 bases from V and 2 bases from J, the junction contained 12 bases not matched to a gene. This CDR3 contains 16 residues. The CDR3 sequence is CASSLSSGGRPYEQYF. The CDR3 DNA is TGTGCCAGCAGCTTATCCTCGGGAGGGAGGCCCTACGAGCAGTACTTC.

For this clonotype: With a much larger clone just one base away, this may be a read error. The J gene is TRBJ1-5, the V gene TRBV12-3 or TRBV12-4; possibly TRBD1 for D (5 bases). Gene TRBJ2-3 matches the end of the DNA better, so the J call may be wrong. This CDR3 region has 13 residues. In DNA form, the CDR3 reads TGTGCCAGCAGTCCCAGGGTCCATCAGCCCCAGTATTTT. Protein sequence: CASSPRVHQPQYF.

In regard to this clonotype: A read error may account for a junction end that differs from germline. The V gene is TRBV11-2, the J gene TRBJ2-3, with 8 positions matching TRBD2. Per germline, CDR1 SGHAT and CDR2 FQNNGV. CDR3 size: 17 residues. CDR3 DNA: TGTGTCAGCAGCCCAGTGACTAGCGAGAGCGGGTTAGGCACGCAGTATTTT. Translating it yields CVSSPVTSESGLGTQYF.

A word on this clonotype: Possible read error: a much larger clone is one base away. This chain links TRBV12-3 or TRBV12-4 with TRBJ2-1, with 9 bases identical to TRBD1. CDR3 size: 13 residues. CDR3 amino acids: CTSRGTGNNEQFF. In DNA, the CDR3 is TGTACCAGCAGGGGGACAGGGAACAATGAGCAGTTCTTC.

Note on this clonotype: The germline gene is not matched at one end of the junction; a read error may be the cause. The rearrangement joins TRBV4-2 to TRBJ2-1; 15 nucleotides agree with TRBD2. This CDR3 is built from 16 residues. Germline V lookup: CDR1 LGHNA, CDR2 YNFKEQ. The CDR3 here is CASGQPGLAGGGEQFF. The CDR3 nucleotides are TGTGCCAGCGGCCAGCCGGGACTAGCGGGAGGTGGTGAACAGTTCTTC.

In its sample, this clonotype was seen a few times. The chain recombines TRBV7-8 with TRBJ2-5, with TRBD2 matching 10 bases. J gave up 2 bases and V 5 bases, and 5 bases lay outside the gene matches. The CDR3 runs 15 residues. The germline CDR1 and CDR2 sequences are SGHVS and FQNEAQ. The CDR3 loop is CASSRGGLAQETQYF. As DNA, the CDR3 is TGTGCCAGCAGCCGAGGGGGACTAGCGCAAGAGACCCAGTACTTC.

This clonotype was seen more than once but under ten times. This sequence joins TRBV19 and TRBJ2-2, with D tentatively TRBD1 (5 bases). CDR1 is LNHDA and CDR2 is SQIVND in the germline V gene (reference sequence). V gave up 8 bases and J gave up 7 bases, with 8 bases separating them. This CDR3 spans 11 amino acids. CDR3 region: CASQGFGELFF. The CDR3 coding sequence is TGTGCCAGTCAGGGATTCGGGGAGCTGTTTTTT.

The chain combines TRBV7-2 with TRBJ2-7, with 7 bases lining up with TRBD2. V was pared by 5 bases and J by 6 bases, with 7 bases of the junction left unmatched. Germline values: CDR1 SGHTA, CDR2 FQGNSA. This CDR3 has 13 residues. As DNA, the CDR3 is TGTGCCAGCAGCCCGGCGCGGGGGAGCGAGCAGTACTTC. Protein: CASSPARGSEQYF.

The CDR3 bases are TGTGCCAGCAGCCAGACAGCCATCTCAGGAAACACCATATATTTT. Translating it yields CASSQTAISGNTIYF. V and J are TRBV11-2 and TRBJ1-3; D may be TRBD1 (5 bases). The CDR3 runs 15 residues. CDR1 and CDR2 from the germline V gene are SGHAT and FQNNGV. The V gene lost 5 bases and the J gene lost 4 bases, with 15 bases spanning the gap.